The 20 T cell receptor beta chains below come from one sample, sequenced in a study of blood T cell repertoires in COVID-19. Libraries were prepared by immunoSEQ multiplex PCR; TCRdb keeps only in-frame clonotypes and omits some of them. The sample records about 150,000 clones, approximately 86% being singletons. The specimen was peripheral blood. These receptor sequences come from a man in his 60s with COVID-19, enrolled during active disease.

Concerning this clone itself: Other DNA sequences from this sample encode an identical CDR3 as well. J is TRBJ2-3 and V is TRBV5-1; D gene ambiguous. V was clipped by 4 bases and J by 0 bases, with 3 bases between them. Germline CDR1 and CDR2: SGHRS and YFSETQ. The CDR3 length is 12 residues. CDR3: CASSLSTDTQYF. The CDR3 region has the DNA TGCGCCAGCAGCCTCAGCACAGATACGCAGTATTTT.

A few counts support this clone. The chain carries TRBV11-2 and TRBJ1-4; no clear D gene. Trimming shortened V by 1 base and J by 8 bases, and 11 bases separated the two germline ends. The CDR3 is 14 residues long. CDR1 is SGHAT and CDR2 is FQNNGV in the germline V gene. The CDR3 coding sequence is TGTGCCAGCAGCTTAGGGGCTGCATCCGAAAAACTGTTTTTT. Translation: CASSLGAASEKLFF.

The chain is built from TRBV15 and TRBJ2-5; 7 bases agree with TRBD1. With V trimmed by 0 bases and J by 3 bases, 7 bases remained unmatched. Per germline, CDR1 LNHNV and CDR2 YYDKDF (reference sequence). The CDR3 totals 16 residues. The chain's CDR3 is CATSREARGREETQYF. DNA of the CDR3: TGTGCCACCAGCAGAGAGGCGAGGGGGCGGGAAGAGACCCAGTACTTC.

The DNA of the CDR3 is TGCAGTGCTAGTGGCGGATCCGGAGTGGGCCAGTACTTC. This codes for CSASGGSGVGQYF. J is TRBJ2-5 and V is TRBV20-1; D call uncertain. Germline V gives CDR1 DFQATT, CDR2 SNEGSKA (reference sequence). This CDR3 has 13 residues. Trimming removed 3 bases from V and 10 bases from J, with 18 bases in between.

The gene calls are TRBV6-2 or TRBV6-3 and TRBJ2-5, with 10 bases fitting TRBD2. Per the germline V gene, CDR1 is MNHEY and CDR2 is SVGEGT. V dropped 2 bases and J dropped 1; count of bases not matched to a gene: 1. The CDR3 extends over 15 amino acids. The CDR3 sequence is CASSYPSGGQETQYF. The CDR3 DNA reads TGTGCCAGCAGTTACCCTAGCGGGGGCCAAGAGACCCAGTACTTC.

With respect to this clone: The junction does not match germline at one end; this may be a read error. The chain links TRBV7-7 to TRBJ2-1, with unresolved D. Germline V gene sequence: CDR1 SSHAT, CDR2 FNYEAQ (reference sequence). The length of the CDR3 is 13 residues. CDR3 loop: CASSLDPAGEQFF. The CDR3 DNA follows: TGTGCTAGCAGCTTAGACCCCGCAGGTGAGCAGTTCTTC.

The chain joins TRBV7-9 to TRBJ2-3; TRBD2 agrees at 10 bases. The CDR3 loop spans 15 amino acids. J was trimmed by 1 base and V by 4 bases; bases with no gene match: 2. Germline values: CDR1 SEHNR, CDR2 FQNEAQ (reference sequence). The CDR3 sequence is CASSSSGGGTDTQYF. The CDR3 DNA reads TGTGCCAGCAGCTCTAGCGGGGGCGGCACAGATACGCAGTATTTT.

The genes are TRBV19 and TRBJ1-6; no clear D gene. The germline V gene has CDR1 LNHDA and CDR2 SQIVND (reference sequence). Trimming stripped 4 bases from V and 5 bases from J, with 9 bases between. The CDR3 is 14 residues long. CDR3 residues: CASSTQIDNSPLHF. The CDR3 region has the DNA TGTGCCAGTAGTACCCAGATCGATAATTCACCCCTCCACTTT. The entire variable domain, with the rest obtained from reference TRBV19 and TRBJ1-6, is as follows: DGGITQSPKYLFRKEGQNVTLSCEQNLNHDAMYWYRQDPGQGLRLIYYSQIVNDFQKGDIAEGYSVSREKKESFPLTVTSAQKNPTAFYLCASSTQIDNSPLHFGNGTRLTVT.

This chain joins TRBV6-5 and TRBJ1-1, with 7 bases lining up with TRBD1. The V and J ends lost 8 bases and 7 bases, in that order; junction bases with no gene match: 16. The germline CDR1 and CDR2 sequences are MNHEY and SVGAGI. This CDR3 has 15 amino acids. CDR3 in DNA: TGTGCCAGCGGACAAATAAACCGACAGGGAAATGAAGCTTTCTTT. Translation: CASGQINRQGNEAFF.

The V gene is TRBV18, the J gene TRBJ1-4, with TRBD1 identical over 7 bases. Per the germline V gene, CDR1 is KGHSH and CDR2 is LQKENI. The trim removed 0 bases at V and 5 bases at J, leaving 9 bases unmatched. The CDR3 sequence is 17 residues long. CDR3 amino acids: CASSPPGTDVPNEKLFF. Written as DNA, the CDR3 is TGTGCCAGCTCACCACCGGGGACAGACGTGCCGAATGAAAAACTGTTTTTT.

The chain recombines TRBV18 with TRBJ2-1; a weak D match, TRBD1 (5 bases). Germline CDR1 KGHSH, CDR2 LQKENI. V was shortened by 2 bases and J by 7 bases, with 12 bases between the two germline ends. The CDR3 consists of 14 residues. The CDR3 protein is CASSPGAQQNEQFF. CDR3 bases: TGTGCCAGCTCACCAGGGGCTCAACAGAATGAGCAGTTCTTC.

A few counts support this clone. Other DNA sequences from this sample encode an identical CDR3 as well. The CDR3 spells CASSPQISNQPQHF. The CDR3 DNA sequence: TGTGCCAGTAGTCCCCAGATTAGCAATCAGCCCCAGCATTTT. The chain recombines TRBV19 with TRBJ1-5, with D unresolved. Trimming left V 5 bases short and J 0 bases short, with 8 bases between. The CDR3 is made up of 14 amino acids. The germline CDR1 and CDR2 sequences are LNHDA and SQIVND (reference sequence).

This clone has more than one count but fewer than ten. The CDR3 nucleotides are TGTGCCAGCACCAAGACAGGGGTCTATGGCTACACCTTC. Residues: CASTKTGVYGYTF. The chain joins TRBV28 to TRBJ1-2, with TRBD1 matching 8 bases. V lost 7 bases, J lost 4 bases, and 5 bases stayed unmatched. The CDR3 is 13 residues long. Per germline, CDR1 MDHEN and CDR2 SYDVKM.

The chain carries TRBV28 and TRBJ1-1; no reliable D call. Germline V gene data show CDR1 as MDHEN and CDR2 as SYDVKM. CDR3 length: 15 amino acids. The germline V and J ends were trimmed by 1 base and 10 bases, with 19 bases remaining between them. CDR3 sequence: CASSLYAPAGSVAFF. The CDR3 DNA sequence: TGTGCCAGCAGTTTATACGCCCCAGCGGGGAGTGTAGCTTTCTTT.

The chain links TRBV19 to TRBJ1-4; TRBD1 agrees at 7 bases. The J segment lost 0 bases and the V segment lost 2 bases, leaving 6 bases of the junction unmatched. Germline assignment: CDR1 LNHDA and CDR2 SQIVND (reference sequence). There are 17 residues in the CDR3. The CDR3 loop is CASSIKQGTPTNEKLFF. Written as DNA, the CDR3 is TGTGCCAGTAGTATAAAACAGGGGACGCCAACTAATGAAAAACTGTTTTTT. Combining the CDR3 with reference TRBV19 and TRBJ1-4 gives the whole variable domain DGGITQSPKYLFRKEGQNVTLSCEQNLNHDAMYWYRQDPGQGLRLIYYSQIVNDFQKGDIAEGYSVSREKKESFPLTVTSAQKNPTAFYLCASSIKQGTPTNEKLFFGSGTQLSVL.

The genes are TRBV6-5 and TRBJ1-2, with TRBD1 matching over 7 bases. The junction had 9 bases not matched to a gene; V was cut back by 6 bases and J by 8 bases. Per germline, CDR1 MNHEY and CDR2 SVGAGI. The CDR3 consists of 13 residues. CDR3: CASRETGSEGYTF. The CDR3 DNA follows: TGTGCCAGCAGAGAGACAGGGAGTGAGGGCTACACCTTC.

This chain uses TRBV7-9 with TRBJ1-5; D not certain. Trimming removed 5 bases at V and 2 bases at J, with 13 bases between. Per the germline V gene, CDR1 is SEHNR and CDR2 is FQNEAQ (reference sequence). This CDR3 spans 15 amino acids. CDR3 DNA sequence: TGTGCCAGCAGCCCCCCGGGTGCAGGCAATCAGCCCCAGCATTTT. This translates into CASSPPGAGNQPQHF.

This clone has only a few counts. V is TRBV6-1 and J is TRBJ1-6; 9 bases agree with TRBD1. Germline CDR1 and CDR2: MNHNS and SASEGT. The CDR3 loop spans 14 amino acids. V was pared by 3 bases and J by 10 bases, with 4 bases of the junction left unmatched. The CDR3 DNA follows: TGTGCCAGCAGTGAGTACAGGGGGCGATCACCCCTCCACTTT. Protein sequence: CASSEYRGRSPLHF.

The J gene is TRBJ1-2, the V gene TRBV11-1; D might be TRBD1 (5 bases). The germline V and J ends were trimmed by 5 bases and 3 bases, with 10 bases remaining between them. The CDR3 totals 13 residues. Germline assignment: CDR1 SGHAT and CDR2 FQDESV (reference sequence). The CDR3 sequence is CASSPSRDYGYTF. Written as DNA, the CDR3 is TGTGCCAGCAGCCCCTCCAGGGACTATGGCTACACCTTC.

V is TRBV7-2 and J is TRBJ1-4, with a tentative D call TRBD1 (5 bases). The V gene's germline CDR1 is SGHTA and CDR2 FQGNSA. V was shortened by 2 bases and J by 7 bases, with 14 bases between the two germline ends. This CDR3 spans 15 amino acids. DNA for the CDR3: TGTGCCAGCAGCTTATTGGGGACCGGGGGTGAAAAACTGTTTTTT. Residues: CASSLLGTGGEKLFF.